The T cell receptor beta chain described here comes from a study of blood T cell repertoires in COVID-19. Study details: Acute and convalescent COVID-19 samples came from the United States, Italy and Spain. From T cells, B-cell-depleted T cells, or PBMCs came the material, which was cDNA or gDNA.

In the authors' methods: Estimates of nucleated cell counts were drawn from the amplification of reference gene primers. The data were produced by immunoSEQ multiplex PCR, yet TCRdb's version contains in-frame clones alone and is incomplete. V and J calls and clone size are copied from that table; D and trimming were computed from the DNA. The data contain 350,000 to 550,000 clones, more than 85% of them singletons. The CDR3 runs 16 residues. Trimming stripped 5 bases from V and 2 bases from J, with 16 bases between. The germline CDR1 and CDR2 sequences are KGHDR and SFDVKD. The gene calls are TRBV24-1 and TRBJ2-3; D ambiguous. The sequence derives from a woman aged 25 to 39 with acute or convalescent COVID-19. Sequencing was done on a sample of peripheral blood. The CDR3 region is CATSVVAPGYTDTQYF. The CDR3 coding sequence is TGTGCCACCAGTGTGGTAGCACCTGGGTACACAGATACGCAGTATTTT.